What follows describes a single TCR beta chain. Its antigen target is currently unknown. No much larger clone is present one base from it, and per-base qualities are unavailable. Using the deep immunoSEQ assay, multiplex PCR amplified TCR CDR3 regions from genomic DNA. Extracted genomic DNA from each cell subset was distributed evenly across all wells of several immunoSEQ 96-well plates, and each plate was treated as a replicate. Each replicate PCR for sorted subsets received about 180 ng genomic DNA, equal to about 30,000 T cell genomes. Purified libraries were measured with a Qubit 3.0 fluorometer, size-checked on a Bioanalyzer 2100, and measured again with the KAPA Library Quantification kit. Every immunoSEQ 96-well plate was sequenced on a dedicated single-read 150-cycle Illumina NextSeq 550 flow cell. The study's own analysis went as follows. Because the immunoSEQ output held only junctional sequences and lacked quality scores, the filtering could not match the filtering applied to full-length reads. To assign V/J genes and CDR3, sequences were annotated against IMGT germline references using PyIR, a Python wrapper for IgBLAST v1.9. Reads were removed for weak V/J assignments (E-value above 1e-6), missing CDR3, stop codons, out-of-frame junctions, or ambiguous translated residues. V3J clonotypes were defined as sequences sharing an identical inferred V gene, J gene, and CDR3 amino acid sequence. Percentage overlap between repertoires was calculated by dividing the number of shared unique clonotypes by the size of the smaller repertoire. RTK rarefaction, the Chao1 estimator, and Recon v2.1 estimates of unobserved clonotypes were used to assess repertoire richness. For all TCRbeta clonotypes obtained by the gDNA method from a few donors, generation probabilities were computed with OLGA. The table was pulled from immuneACCESS by TCRdb, which kept in-frame rearrangements only. Such tables lose some clones; where checked, under half of the loss comes from unresolved V genes, and the rest has no known cause. V and J calls and clone size are given by that table; D and trimming were obtained from the DNA. In all, the sample holds about 2.1 million clones, and roughly 93% of those were seen once. The ten largest clones take up 1.5% to 2% of the sample.

CD8 naive samples were CD45RO-negative cells positively selected for CCR7, giving a CD45RA+CCR7+ population that excluded TemRA cells. The donors were healthy, HIV-negative adults who had no recently reported acute infections or vaccinations. Every donor was a Caucasian adult living in Nashville, Tennessee, USA. Blood was collected by leukapheresis, and PBMCs were isolated by Ficoll-Histopaque density gradient centrifugation and then cryopreserved in liquid nitrogen vapor phase. Analytical flow cytometry was used to check the purity and quantity of every magnetically sorted T cell population. From each sorted fraction, genomic DNA was isolated and quantified by UV absorbance on a Nanodrop 2000c. The CDR3 sequence holds 15 residues, the cysteine and phenylalanine included. Only the CDR3 region is kept as DNA, spanning 45 bases read in frame from base 1. Trimming removed 3 bases from V and 2 bases from J; the gene matches leave 4 bases unexplained. Looking up the germline V gene yields CDR1 SGHRS and CDR2 YFSETQ.

The sample belongs to a study of shared clonotypes between healthy human individuals (dated by TCRdb to the early 2020s). Regarding the study in general: The cohort comprised a couple of women and a few men aged 18 to 49 years. Per donor, leukapheresis produced somewhere between about 0.94 and 9.5 billion PBMCs. Blood TCR repertoires of about five healthy adults were deeply sequenced to estimate repertoire size and the extent of clonotype sharing between individuals. To increase sequencing depth and limit assay-specific biases, TCR repertoire library preparation and sequencing were carried out by different laboratories using diverse techniques. Per donor, three plates each were used for CD4 naive and CD4 memory, two for CD8 naive, and one for CD8 memory. Broad study findings and their caveats: Sampling was restricted to blood, and TCR repertoires in tissue are likely to differ from TCR repertoires in blood. Naive subsets generally had larger estimated clonotype richness than memory subsets did. Clonotypes shared by all four sorted-subset donors showed higher generation probabilities than non-shared clonotypes. When a handful of donors were compared, the shared fraction of clonotypes was about 5% for naive CD4, over 3% for naive CD8, about 2.5% for memory CD4, and around 0.37% for memory CD8. Even with the large sequencing depth, rarefaction of the sorted-subset datasets indicated that sequencing was incomplete. Because the study included only a small number of donors, the genetic and exposure-history diversity represented was limited. Pairwise subsampling indicated that sequencing depth was expected to affect the degree of clonotype sharing among donors.

The chain couples TRBV5-1 to TRBJ2-7; TRBD2 matches 11 bases in the middle. Input material: naive CD8+ T cells from PBMCs. According to the study, the label for this sample's cell subset or site signals: CD45RA+CCR7+. The TCR comes from a man younger than 35 in good health. Some clones in this sample may be carry-over from other donors' samples. The nucleotide sequence is given as TGCGCCAGCAGCTCCTCGACTAGCGGGACCTACGAGCAGTACTTC. Translated, this is CASSSSTSGTYEQYF.